This T cell receptor beta chain was captured by sequencing in a study of blood T cell repertoires in COVID-19. Study-level information: Specimens from acute and convalescent COVID-19 originated in the United States, Italy and Spain.

All enrollees were about 18 to 89 years old and from fewer than 25 US areas. Grouping used clinical history reported by participants in a survey and questionnaire. CDR1 and CDR2 (germline): LGHNA, YSLEER. V shed 1 base and J shed 7 bases, with 7 bases lying between them. This CDR3 is 12 amino acids long. How the authors handled the data: Amplification of reference gene primers was used by the study to estimate nucleated cell counts. Assay: immunoSEQ multiplex PCR; the TCRdb copy retains only in-frame clones and omits some. V, J and clone size are taken as reported in that table, and D and trimming were inferred from the DNA itself. The sample shows 250,000 to 300,000 clones, over 75% of them seen only once.

The chain recombines TRBV4-3 with TRBJ1-2; D is ambiguous. The TCR originated in a woman aged 25 to 39 who had recovered from COVID-19. The sequenced sample consisted of PBMCs or T cells enriched from blood (not recorded which). In nucleotides, the CDR3 is TGCGCCAGCAGCCAAGGAGCCGGTGGCTACACCTTC. Translated: CASSQGAGGYTF.